This T cell receptor beta chain was sequenced during a study of graft-versus-host responses after intestinal transplantation. CDR3 size: 17 residues. Germline-derived CDR1 and CDR2 are MDHEN and SYDVKM. Trimming removed 5 bases from V and 6 bases from J; junction bases left unmatched: 11. This clone was found once. Its specificity is not known. This table comes from immunoSEQ multiplex PCR, and its TCRdb copy is limited to in-frame clones, with some not included. The sample has 80,000 to 100,000 clones, under 95% seen once; the top ten hold approximately 0.07%. The sequence derives from a human donor who was the organ donor for an intestinal transplant. This sample comprised unstimulated CD8+ T cells sorted from spleen or lymph node cells, obtained before transplant. V gene TRBV28 combines with J gene TRBJ1-6; TRBD1 matches at 9 bases. CDR3 bases: TGTGCCAGCAGTCCGGGGAAGGACAGGGGCGGTAATTCACCCCTCCACTTT. This gives the protein CASSPGKDRGGNSPLHF.